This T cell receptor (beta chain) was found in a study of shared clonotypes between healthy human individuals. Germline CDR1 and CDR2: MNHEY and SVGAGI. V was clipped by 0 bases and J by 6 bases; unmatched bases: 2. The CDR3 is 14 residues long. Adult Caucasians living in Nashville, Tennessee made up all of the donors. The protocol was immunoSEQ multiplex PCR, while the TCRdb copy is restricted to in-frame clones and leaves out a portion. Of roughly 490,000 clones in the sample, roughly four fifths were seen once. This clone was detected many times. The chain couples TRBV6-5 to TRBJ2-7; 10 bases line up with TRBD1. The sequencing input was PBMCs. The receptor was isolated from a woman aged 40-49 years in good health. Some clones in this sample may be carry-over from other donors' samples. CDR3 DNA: TGTGCCAGCAGTTACTCGGGGGACAGGGGCGAGCAGTACTTC. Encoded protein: CASSYSGDRGEQYF.